This T cell receptor (beta chain) was sequenced during a study of blood T cell repertoires in COVID-19 (TCRdb year 2020). Regarding the complete study: Collaborator samples came from the United States, Italy and Spain and covered acute and convalescent phases of COVID-19. The prospective study material was composed of cDNA or gDNA derived from T cells, B-cell-depleted T cells, or PBMCs. Deeply sampled blood TCRbeta repertoires from subjects exposed to, actively infected with, or recovered from COVID-19 were included in the dataset. The repertoires were made available in a free public database intended to serve as a resource for research on the immune response to SARS-CoV-2. Samples were obtained from the ongoing ImmuneRACE study (first 160 participants) and from roughly 1,300 subjects provided by 6 global collaborators. A de-identified subject ID, COVID-19 status, age in years and sex were almost always included in the sample metadata. HLA class I and class II types, where available, came from metadata supplied by the sample provider rather than from assay-based typing. Overall results and qualifications from the work: The quantity of clinical and demographic metadata differed by source and by participant and was supplied without curation.

The immunoSEQ Assay, a bias-controlled multiplex PCR, was used to amplify TCRbeta CDR3 regions from genomic DNA. For the original study's pipeline: Within the assay, amplification of reference gene primers was used to estimate how many nucleated cells each sample contained. Sequence reads were collapsed and filtered to measure the absolute abundance of every unique TCRbeta CDR3 rearrangement. For each sample, productive Simpson clonality was calculated as the square root of Simpson's diversity index over productive rearrangements. The table was pulled from immuneACCESS by TCRdb, which kept in-frame rearrangements only. Such tables lose some clones; where checked, under half of the loss comes from unresolved V genes, and the rest has no known cause. The V and J calls and clone size come from that table; D and trimming were worked out from the DNA. The sample includes hundreds of thousands of clones, with about 84% observed a single time. Of the sample, about 7.4% is held by the ten largest clones.

The collaborating institutions used their own protocols to collect whole blood in K2EDTA tubes. For TCRbeta analysis, collaborators shipped samples as frozen whole blood, isolated PBMCs, or DNA extracted from either of those sample types. A note on this clone: The antigen it recognizes is unknown. Base quality data are lacking; no much larger clone is found one base away.

The CDR3 sequence holds 16 residues, the cysteine and phenylalanine included. Only CDR3 DNA remains: 48 bases, in frame from the first base. CDR1 and CDR2 are drawn from the germline V gene: SGHAT, FQNNGV. Trimming leaves V shorter by 7 bases and J shorter by 4 bases, with the junction holding 13 bases beyond the gene matches. This receptor was obtained from a woman of 80 years or more with acute or convalescent COVID-19. The sequence is built from TRBV11-2 and TRBJ2-5; 9 central nucleotides agree with TRBD2. The sample consisted of peripheral blood. The nucleotide sequence is given as TGTGCCAGCACGCGCCCTCTAGCGGGGCTACGAGAGACCCAGTACTTC. Translated, it reads CASTRPLAGLRETQYF.